What follows are 2 T cell receptor beta chains derived from one specimen sequenced in a study of OX40 agonist ivuxolimab in advanced cancers. Profiling relied on immunoSEQ multiplex PCR, and the TCRdb table lists in-frame clones only, not all of them. The sample holds 50,000 to 65,000 clones, 81% seen once. The specimen was CD4+ or CD8+ T cells sorted from blood, collected in a trial of the OX40 agonist ivuxolimab. The receptors were sampled from an adult with an advanced solid tumor such as melanoma, head and neck, liver or kidney cancer.

This rearrangement joins TRBV10-3 to TRBJ1-1, with no clear D. The CDR3 runs 14 residues. Trimming left V 4 bases short and J 0 bases short, with 9 bases between. CDR1 and CDR2 (germline): ENHRY, SYGVKD. The chain's CDR3 is CAISALKLNTEAFF. The CDR3 DNA is TGTGCCATCAGTGCACTCAAGCTGAACACTGAAGCTTTCTTT.

This clone showed up just once. V gene TRBV5-4 combines with J gene TRBJ2-5; D possibly corresponds to TRBD2 (5 bases). The CDR3 has 14 residues. V was cut by 4 bases and J by 5 bases, with 15 bases left in between. Germline V gene sequence: CDR1 SGHNT, CDR2 YYREEE (reference sequence). This CDR3 is CASSPQGGSETQYF. In DNA, the CDR3 is TGTGCCAGCAGCCCCCAAGGAGGCAGCGAGACCCAGTACTTC.